This TCR beta chain was documented in a study of T cells in Graves' hyperthyroidism and ophthalmopathy. It was RNA transcripts that yielded the amplified TCR beta CDR3 regions. With the HTBI primer set, the TCR CDR3 went through a first round of RT-PCR. TCRdb redid the calling of the multiplex PCR reads with MiXCR, one entry per CDR3 protein. Seen here are fewer than 900,000 distinct CDR3 sequences, around 20% observed once, and the top ten hold around 15%. The receptor was derived from a woman aged 45 to 65 with Graves' hyperthyroidism that later progressed to Graves' ophthalmopathy. The sequencing input was blood.

CDR3 coding DNA: TGCAGCGTTGGGGGTACGGGGGCGACGAATGAGCAGTTCTTC. It specifies CSVGGTGATNEQFF. The chain combines TRBV29-1 with TRBJ2-1; D is possibly TRBD1 or TRBD2 (6 bases each). The CDR3 spans 14 residues. Germline CDR1 and CDR2: SQVTM and ANQGSEA. The V end lost 4 bases, the J end lost 7 bases, and 17 bases lay between the germline ends.